This TCR beta chain was identified during a study of T-cell memory formation after mild COVID-19. As regards this clonotype: Its specificity is not known.

The 5'RACE method, run with constant-segment primers, produced TCR alpha and TCR beta cDNA libraries (carrying sample barcodes and UMIs). TCRdb redid the calling of the 5' RACE reads with MiXCR, one entry per CDR3 protein. The sample yields roughly 560,000 distinct CDR3 sequences, around 20% seen once. Study-level points and caveats: CD4+ contracting clones were mainly CM and EM; CD8+ ones, EMRA. Memory cells collected pre-infection included some clones that later responded, suggesting cross-reactive memory joined. Later expanders leaned toward CD4+, whereas clones contracting from day 15 to 85 were balanced CD4/CD8.

The V gene's germline CDR1 is SEHNR and CDR2 FQNEAQ (reference sequence). Trimming stripped 0 bases from V and 6 bases from J, with 12 bases between. The CDR3 consists of 14 residues. This chain connects TRBV7-9 to TRBJ2-7; the D call may be TRBD1 or TRBD2 (5 bases each). What was sequenced was PBMCs or a T cell subset sorted from them (not recorded which). This TCR was recovered from an adult woman who had mild COVID-19 (a few samples of this study predate the infection). Cell type and time point are not known. CDR3 region: CASSLAGVRSEQYF. In DNA form, the CDR3 reads TGTGCCAGCAGCTTAGCGGGGGTCAGGAGCGAGCAGTACTTC.